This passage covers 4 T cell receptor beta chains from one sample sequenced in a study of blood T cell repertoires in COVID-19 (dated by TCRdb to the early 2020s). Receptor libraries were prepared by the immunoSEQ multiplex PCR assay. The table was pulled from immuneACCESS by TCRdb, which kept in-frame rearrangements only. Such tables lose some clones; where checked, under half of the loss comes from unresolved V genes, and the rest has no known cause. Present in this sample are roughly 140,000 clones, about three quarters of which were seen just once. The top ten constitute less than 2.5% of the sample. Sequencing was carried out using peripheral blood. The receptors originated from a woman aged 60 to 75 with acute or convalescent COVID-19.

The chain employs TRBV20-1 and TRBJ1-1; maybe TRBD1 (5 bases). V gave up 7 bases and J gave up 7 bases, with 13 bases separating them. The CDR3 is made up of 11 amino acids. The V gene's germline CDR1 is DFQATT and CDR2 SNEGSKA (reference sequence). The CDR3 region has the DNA TGCAGTGTGGGGGGGGAGGGTGAAGCTTTCTTT. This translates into CSVGGEGEAFF.

The chain's CDR3 is CASSLSPQGLGYGYTF. In nucleotides, the CDR3 is TGTGCCAGCAGTTTATCCCCACAGGGTTTGGGCTATGGCTACACCTTC. J is TRBJ1-2 and V is TRBV28; perhaps TRBD1 as D (6 bases). The CDR3 is 16 residues long. V was shortened by 1 base and J by 4 bases, with 16 bases between the two germline ends. CDR1 is MDHEN, CDR2 SYDVKM, per germline.

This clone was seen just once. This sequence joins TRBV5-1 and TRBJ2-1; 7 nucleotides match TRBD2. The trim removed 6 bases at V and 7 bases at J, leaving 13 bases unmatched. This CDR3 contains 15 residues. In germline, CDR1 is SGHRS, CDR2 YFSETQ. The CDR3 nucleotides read TGCGCCAGCAAAGAAGCGGGATTTTCGGGTAATGAGCAGTTCTTC. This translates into CASKEAGFSGNEQFF.

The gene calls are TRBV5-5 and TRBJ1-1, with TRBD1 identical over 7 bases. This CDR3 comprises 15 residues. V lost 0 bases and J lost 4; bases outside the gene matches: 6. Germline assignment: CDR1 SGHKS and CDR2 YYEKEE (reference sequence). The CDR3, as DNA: TGTGCCAGCAGCTTGGTTAGGGGGCCAGGCACTGAAGCTTTCTTT. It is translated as CASSLVRGPGTEAFF.